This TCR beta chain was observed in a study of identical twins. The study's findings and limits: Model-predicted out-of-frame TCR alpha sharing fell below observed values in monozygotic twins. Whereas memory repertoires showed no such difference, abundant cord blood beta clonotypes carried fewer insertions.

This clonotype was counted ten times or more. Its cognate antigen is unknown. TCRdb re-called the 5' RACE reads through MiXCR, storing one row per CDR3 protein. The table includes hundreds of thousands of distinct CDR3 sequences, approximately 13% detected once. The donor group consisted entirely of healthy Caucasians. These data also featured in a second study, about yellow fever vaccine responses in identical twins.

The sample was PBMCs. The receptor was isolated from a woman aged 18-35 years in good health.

The CDR3 loop is CASSLGGTLGETQYF. DNA for the CDR3: TGCGCCAGCAGCTTGGGGGGGACTCTTGGAGAGACCCAGTACTTC. The chain employs TRBV5-1 and TRBJ2-5, with D maybe TRBD2 (6 bases). Deletions cut 0 bases from V and 4 bases from J, with 13 bases between. The CDR3 has 15 amino acids. Germline V gives CDR1 SGHRS, CDR2 YFSETQ.